These T cell receptor beta chains were read from a single sample in a study of cytomegalovirus exposure and HLA in healthy donors. Assay used: immunoSEQ multiplex PCR; TCRdb lists only in-frame clones, some missing. The profile covers more than 80,000 clones, with about two thirds appearing a single time and about 2.8% taken by the ten largest. Sequencing used PBMCs. The receptors originated from a female donor in good health and CMV-seronegative. CDR3s include the opening cysteine and the closing phenylalanine or tryptophan. Each record gives: V gene, J gene, clone size, D gene, CDR3 DNA, CDR3 protein. A D gene is named only where the DNA matches it firmly. Where a row states a size, it is once, few, many or the class of an expanded clone; other rows omit it.

TRBV4-3	TRBJ2-7	once	TRBD1	TGCGCCAGCAGCCACAGACAGGGGCTCTCCTACGAGCAGTACTTC	CASSHRQGLSYEQYF
TRBV30	TRBJ2-7	once	NA	TGTGCCTGGAGTGTATTGGCTGGCAAACGCTCCTACGAGCAGTACTTC	CAWSVLAGKRSYEQYF
TRBV27	TRBJ2-5	NA	TRBD1	TGTGCCAGCAGTTACCGGACAGGGGGCGAAGAGACCCAGTACTTC	CASSYRTGGEETQYF
TRBV5-1	TRBJ2-3	once	TRBD2	TGCGCCAGCAGCAGGGGGACTAGCGGGAGGGGCACAGATACGCAGTATTTT	CASSRGTSGRGTDTQYF
TRBV18	TRBJ2-7	few	NA	TGTGCCAGCTCACAAGACAGTTACGAGCAGTACTTC	CASSQDSYEQYF
TRBV5-1	TRBJ1-1	NA	NA	TGCGCCAGCAGCCCCCGGCGGGGGGACTCCTTCGGCACTGAAGCTTTCTTT	CASSPRRGDSFGTEAFF
TRBV29-1	TRBJ1-1	few	TRBD1	TGCAGCACCCCGGGACAGGGGCTGGGTACTGAAGCTTTCTTT	CSTPGQGLGTEAFF
TRBV19	TRBJ2-1	NA	NA	TGTGCCAGTAGTTTGACCTCGCAGGGTGAGCAGTTCTTC	CASSLTSQGEQFF
TRBV7-3	TRBJ2-1	NA	TRBD1	TGTGCCAGCAGCTTATACGCGACAGGGGAAGGATACAATGAGCAGTTCTTC	CASSLYATGEGYNEQFF
TRBV6-1	TRBJ1-1	NA	NA	TGTGCCAGCAGTGGGGGCGGGGGGGTGAACACTGAAGCTTTCTTT	CASSGGGGVNTEAFF
TRBV5-4	TRBJ2-4	NA	NA	TGTGCCAGCAGCCCGGACCAGGGTACCCCGGACGGGGCCAAAAACATTCAGTACTTC	CASSPDQGTPDGAKNIQYF
TRBV7-9	TRBJ2-3	NA	NA	TGTGCCAGCAGCTCACGGCCAGGGTCTAGCACAGATACGCAGTATTTT	CASSSRPGSSTDTQYF
TRBV27	TRBJ2-7	NA	NA	TGTGCCAGCAGTCCGGGGGTGGGTACCTACGAGCAGTACTTC	CASSPGVGTYEQYF
TRBV7-8	TRBJ1-5	NA	TRBD1	TGTGCCAGCAGCTTATATGGCAGGGGGCGCCGGGCCAATCAGCCCCAGCATTTT	CASSLYGRGRRANQPQHF
TRBV7-6	TRBJ2-7	NA	NA	TGTGCCAGCAGCCCAGGGGGGTCGGGGCGATACGAGCAGTACTTC	CASSPGGSGRYEQYF
TRBV7-2	TRBJ2-1	NA	TRBD2	TGTGCCAGCAGCTTCGCTAGCGGGTTTTACAATGAGCAGTTCTTC	CASSFASGFYNEQFF
TRBV7-6	TRBJ2-5	once	TRBD2	TGTGCCAGCAGCTTAGTAGGTAGCGGGAGCTATAAAGAGACCCAGTACTTC	CASSLVGSGSYKETQYF
TRBV28	TRBJ2-5	NA	TRBD2	TGTGCCAGCAGGTTGGGAGGGAAGGAGACCCAGTACTTC	CASRLGGKETQYF
TRBV12-5	TRBJ2-1	NA	NA	TGTGCTAGTGGTTTGGTACTAGGACAGACCTACAATGAGCAGTTCTTC	CASGLVLGQTYNEQFF